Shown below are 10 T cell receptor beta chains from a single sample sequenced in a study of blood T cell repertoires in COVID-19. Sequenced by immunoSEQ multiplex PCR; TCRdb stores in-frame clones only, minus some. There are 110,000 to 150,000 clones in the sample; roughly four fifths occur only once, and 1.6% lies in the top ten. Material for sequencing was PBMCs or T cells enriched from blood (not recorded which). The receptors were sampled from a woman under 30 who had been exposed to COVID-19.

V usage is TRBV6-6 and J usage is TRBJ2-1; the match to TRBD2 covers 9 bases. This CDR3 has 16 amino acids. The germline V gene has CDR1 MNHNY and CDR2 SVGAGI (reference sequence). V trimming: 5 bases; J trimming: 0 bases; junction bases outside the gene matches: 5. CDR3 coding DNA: TGTGCCAGCAGTCCTCTAGCGGGAACCTCCTACAATGAGCAGTTCTTC. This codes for CASSPLAGTSYNEQFF.

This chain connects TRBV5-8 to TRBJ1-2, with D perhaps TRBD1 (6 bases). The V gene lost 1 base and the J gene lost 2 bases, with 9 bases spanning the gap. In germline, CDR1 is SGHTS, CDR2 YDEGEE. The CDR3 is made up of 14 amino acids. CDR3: CASSLLGANYGYTF. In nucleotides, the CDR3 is TGTGCCAGCAGCTTGTTGGGGGCCAACTATGGCTACACCTTC.

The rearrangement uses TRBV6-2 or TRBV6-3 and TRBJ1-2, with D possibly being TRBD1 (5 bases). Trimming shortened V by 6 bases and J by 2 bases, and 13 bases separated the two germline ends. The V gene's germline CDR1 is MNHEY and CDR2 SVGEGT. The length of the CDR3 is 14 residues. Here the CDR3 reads CASSLQVFNYGYTF. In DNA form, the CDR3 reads TGTGCCAGCAGCCTACAGGTCTTCAACTATGGCTACACCTTC.

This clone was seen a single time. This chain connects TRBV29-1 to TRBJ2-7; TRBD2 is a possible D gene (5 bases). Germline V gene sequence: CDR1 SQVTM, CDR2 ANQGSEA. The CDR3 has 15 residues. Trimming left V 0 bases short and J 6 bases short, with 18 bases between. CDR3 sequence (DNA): TGCAGCGTTGAAGATCGGAAGGGTGGAGGAATCGAGCAGTACTTC. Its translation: CSVEDRKGGGIEQYF.

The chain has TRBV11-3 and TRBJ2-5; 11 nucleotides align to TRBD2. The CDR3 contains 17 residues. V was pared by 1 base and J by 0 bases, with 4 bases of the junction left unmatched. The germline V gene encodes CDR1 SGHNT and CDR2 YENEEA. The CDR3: CASSLGRTSGYQETQYF. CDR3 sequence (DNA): TGTGCCAGCAGCTTAGGCCGGACTAGCGGGTACCAAGAGACCCAGTACTTC.

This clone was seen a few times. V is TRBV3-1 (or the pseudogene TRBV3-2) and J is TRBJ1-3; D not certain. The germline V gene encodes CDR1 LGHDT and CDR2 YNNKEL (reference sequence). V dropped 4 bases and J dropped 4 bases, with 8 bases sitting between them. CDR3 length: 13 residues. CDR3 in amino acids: CASSPRGGNTIYF. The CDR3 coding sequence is TGTGCCAGCAGCCCGCGAGGGGGAAACACCATATATTTT.

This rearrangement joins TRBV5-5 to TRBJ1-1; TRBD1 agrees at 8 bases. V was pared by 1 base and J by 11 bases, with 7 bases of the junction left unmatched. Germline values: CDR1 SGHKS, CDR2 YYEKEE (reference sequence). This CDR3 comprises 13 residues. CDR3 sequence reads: CASSLSQGDGAFF. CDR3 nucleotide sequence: TGTGCCAGCAGCTTGTCACAGGGGGATGGGGCTTTCTTT.

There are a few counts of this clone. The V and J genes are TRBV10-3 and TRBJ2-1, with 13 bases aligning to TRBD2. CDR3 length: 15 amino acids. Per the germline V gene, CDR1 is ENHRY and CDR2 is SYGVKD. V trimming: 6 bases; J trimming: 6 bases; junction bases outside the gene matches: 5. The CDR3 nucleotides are TGTGCCATCAGCCGGACTAGCGGGAGAGGCAATGAGCAGTTCTTC. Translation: CAISRTSGRGNEQFF.

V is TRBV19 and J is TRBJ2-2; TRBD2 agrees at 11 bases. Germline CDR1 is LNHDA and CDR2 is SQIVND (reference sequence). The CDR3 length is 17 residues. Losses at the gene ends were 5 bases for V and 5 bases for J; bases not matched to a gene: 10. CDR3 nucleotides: TGTGCCAGTAGTCCCTCTAGACTAGCGGGACGTACCGGGGAGCTGTTTTTT. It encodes CASSPSRLAGRTGELFF.

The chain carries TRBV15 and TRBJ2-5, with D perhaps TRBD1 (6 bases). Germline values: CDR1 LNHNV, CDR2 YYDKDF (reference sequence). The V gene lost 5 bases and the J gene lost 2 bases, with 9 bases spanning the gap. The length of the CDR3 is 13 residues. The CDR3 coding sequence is TGTGCCACCAGCGGGGGCAAGCAAGAGACCCAGTACTTC. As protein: CATSGGKQETQYF.